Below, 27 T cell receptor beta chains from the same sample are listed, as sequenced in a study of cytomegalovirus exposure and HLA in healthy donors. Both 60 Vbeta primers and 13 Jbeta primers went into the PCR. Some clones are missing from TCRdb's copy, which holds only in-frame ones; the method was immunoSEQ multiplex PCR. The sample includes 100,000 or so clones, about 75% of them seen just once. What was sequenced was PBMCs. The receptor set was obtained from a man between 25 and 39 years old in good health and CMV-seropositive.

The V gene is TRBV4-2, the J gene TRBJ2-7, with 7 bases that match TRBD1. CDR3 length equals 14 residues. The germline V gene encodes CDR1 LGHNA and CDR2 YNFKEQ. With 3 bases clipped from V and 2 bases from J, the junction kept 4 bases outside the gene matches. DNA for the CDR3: TGTGCCAGCAGCCACGGGCAGGGGGCCTACGAGCAGTACTTC. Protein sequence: CASSHGQGAYEQYF.

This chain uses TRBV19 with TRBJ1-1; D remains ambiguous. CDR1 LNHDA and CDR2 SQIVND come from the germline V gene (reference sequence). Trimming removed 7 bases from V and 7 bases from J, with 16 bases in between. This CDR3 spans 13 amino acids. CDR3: CASNVGWRFEAFF. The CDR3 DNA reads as TGTGCCAGTAATGTCGGGTGGAGGTTTGAAGCTTTCTTT.

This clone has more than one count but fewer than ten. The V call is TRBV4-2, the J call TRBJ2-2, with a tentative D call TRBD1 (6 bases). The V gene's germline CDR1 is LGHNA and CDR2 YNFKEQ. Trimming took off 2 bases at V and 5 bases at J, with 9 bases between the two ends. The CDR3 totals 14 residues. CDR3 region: CASSQSGVTGELFF. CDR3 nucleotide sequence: TGTGCCAGCAGCCAATCAGGGGTTACCGGGGAGCTGTTTTTT.

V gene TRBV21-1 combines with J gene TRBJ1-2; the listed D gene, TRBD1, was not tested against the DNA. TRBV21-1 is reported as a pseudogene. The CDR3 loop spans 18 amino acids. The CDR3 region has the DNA TGTGCCAGCAGCTACCCCTCAGCAGGGGCGCCGGTGAACTATGGCTACACCTTC. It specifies CASSYPSAGAPVNYGYTF.

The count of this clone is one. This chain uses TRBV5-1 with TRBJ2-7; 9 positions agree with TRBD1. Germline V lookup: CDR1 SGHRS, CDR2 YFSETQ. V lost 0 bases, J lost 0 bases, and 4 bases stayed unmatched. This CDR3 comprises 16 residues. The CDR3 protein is CASSLGGQGSSYEQYF. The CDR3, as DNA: TGCGCCAGCAGCTTGGGAGGACAGGGGAGCTCCTACGAGCAGTACTTC.

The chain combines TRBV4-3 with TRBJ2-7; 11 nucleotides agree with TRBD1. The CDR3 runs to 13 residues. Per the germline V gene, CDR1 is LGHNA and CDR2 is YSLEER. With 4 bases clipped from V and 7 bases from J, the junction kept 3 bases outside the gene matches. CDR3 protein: CASSRDRGTEQYF. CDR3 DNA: TGCGCCAGCAGCCGGGACAGGGGGACGGAGCAGTACTTC.

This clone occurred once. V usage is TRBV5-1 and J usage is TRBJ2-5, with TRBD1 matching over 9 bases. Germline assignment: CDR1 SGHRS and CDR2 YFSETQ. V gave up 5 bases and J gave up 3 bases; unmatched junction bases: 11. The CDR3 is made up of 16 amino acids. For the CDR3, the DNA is TGCGCCAGCAGTCCAAAGCCGGGACAGGGAAAAGAGACCCAGTACTTC. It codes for CASSPKPGQGKETQYF. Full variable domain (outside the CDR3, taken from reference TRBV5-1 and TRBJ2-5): KAGVTQTPRYLIKTRGQQVTLSCSPISGHRSVSWYQQTPGQGLQFLFEYFSETQRNKGNFPGRFSGRQFSNSRSEMNVSTLELGDSALYLCASSPKPGQGKETQYFGPGTRLLVL.

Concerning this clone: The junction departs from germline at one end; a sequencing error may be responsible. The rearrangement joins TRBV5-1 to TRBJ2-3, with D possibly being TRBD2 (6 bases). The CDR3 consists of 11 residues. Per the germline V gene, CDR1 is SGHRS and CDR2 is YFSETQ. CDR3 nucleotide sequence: TGCGCCAGCAGCGGGCCCGGGACTTGGGACTTT. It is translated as CASSGPGTWDF.

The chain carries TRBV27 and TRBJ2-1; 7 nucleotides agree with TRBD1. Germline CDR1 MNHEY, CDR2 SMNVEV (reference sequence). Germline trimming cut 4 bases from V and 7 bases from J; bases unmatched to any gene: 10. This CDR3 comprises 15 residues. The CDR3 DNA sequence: TGTGCCAGCAGTTCGACAGGGCTTTATTTTAATGAGCAGTTCTTC. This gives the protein CASSSTGLYFNEQFF.

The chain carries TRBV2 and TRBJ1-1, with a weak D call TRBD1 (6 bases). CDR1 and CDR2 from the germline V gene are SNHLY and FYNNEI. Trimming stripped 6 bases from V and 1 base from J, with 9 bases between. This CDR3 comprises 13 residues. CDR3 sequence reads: CASSQGPNTEAFF. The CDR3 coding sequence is TGTGCCAGCAGCCAGGGGCCGAACACTGAAGCTTTCTTT.

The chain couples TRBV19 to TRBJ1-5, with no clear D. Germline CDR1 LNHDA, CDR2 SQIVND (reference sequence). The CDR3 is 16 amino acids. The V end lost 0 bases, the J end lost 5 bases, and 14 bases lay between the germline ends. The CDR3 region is CASSIDRQVSDQPQHF. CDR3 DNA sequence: TGTGCCAGTAGTATAGATCGGCAGGTATCGGATCAGCCCCAGCATTTT.

The CDR3 region is CASSLNGGISNQPQHF. The CDR3 bases are TGTGCCAGCAGCTTAAACGGGGGAATTAGCAATCAGCCCCAGCATTTT. This sequence joins TRBV7-8 and TRBJ1-5; possibly TRBD1 for D (5 bases). Germline loops: CDR1 SGHVS, CDR2 FQNEAQ. The CDR3 has 16 residues. The ends were cut back, 2 bases at V and 0 bases at J, with 11 bases in the middle.

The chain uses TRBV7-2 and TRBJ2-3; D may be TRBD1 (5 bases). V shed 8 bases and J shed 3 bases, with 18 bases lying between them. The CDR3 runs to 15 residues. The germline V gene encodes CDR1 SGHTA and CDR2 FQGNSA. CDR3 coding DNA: TGTGCCAGCCTCAGGGTGTCCCTATCAACAGATACGCAGTATTTT. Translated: CASLRVSLSTDTQYF.

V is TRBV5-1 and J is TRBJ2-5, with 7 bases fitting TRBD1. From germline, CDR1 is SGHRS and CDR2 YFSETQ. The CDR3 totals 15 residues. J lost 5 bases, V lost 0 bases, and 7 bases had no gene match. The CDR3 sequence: CASSLADRVGETQYF. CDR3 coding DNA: TGCGCCAGCAGCTTGGCCGACAGGGTGGGGGAGACCCAGTACTTC.

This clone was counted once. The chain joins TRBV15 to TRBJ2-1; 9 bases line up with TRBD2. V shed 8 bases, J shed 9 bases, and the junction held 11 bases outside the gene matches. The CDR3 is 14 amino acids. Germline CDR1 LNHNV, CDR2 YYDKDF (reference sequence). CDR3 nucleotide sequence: TGTGCCACCCGGGCGACTAGCGGTAAGGTTGAGCAGTTCTTC. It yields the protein CATRATSGKVEQFF. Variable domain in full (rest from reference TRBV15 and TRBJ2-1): DAMVIQNPRYQVTQFGKPVTLSCSQTLNHNVMYWYQQKSSQAPKLLFHYYDKDFNNEADTPDNFQSRRPNTSFCFLDIRSPGLGDTAMYLCATRATSGKVEQFFGPGTRLTVL.

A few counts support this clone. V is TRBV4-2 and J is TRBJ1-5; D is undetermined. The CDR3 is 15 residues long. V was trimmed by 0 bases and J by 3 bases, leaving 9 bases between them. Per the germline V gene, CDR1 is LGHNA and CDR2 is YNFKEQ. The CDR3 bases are TGTGCCAGCAGCCAAGATTCGCGGGACAATCAGCCCCAGCATTTT. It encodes CASSQDSRDNQPQHF.

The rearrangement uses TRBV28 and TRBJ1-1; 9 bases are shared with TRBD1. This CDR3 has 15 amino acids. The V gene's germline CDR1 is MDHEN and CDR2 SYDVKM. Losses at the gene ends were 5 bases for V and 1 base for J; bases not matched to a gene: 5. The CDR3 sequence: CASSDGGQGNTEAFF. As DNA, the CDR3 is TGTGCCAGCAGTGACGGGGGACAGGGGAACACTGAAGCTTTCTTT.

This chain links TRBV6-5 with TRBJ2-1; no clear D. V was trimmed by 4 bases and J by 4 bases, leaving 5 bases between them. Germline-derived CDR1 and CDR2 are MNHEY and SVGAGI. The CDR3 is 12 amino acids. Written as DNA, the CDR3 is TGTGCCAGCAGTTCCTTGTACAATGAGCAGTTCTTC. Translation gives CASSSLYNEQFF.

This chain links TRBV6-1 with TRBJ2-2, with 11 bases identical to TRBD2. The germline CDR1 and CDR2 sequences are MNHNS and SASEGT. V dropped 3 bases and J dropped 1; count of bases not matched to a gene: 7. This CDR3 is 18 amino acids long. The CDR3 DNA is TGTGCCAGCAGTGATTTAGCGGGGGGGCCGGGGAACACCGGGGAGCTGTTTTTT. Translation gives CASSDLAGGPGNTGELFF.

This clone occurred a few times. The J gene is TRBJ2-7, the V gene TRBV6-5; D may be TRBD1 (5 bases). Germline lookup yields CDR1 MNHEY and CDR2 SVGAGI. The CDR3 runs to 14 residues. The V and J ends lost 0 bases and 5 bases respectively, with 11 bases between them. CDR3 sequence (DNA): TGTGCCAGCAGTTACTCGATCCTGGGGCACGAGCAGTACTTC. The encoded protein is CASSYSILGHEQYF.

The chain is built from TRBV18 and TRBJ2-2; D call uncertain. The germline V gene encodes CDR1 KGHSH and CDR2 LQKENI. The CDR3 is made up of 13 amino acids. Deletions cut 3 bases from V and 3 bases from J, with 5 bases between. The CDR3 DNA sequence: TGTGCCAGCTCACCTATAGACACCGGGGAGCTGTTTTTT. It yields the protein CASSPIDTGELFF.

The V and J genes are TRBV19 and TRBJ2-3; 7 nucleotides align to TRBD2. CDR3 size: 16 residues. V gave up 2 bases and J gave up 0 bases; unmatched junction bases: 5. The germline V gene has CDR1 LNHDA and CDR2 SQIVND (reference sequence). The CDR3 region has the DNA TGTGCCAGTAGTATAAGGACTAGTCAGAGCACAGATACGCAGTATTTT. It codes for CASSIRTSQSTDTQYF.

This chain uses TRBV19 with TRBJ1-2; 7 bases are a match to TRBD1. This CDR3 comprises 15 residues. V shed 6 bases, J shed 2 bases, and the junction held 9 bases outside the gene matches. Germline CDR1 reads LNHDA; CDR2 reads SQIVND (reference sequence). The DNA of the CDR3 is TGTGCCAGTAGAAGATACACACAGGGGAACTATGGCTACACCTTC. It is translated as CASRRYTQGNYGYTF.

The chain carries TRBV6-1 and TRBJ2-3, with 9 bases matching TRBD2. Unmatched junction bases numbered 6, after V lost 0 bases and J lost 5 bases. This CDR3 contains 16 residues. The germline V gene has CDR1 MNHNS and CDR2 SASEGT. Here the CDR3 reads CASSEAAGGAGDTQYF. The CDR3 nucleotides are TGTGCCAGCAGTGAAGCGGCGGGGGGGGCGGGAGATACGCAGTATTTT.

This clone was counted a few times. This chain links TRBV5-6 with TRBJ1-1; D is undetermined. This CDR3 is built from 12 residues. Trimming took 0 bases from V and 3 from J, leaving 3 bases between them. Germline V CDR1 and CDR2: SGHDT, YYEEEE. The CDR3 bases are TGTGCCAGCAGCTTGGACTACACTGAAGCTTTCTTT. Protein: CASSLDYTEAFF.

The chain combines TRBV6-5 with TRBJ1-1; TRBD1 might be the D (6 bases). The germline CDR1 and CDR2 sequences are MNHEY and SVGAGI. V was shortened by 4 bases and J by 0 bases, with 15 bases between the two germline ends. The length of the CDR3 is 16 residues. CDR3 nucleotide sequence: TGTGCCAGCAGTTCCCTACAGAAGGGGGTGAACACTGAAGCTTTCTTT. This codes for CASSSLQKGVNTEAFF.

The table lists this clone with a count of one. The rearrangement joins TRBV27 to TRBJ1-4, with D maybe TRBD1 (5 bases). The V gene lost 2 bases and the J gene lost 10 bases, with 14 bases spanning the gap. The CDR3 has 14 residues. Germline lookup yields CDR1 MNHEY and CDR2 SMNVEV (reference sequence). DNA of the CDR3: TGTGCCAGCAGTTTAGCAGGGACGGGGGGAAAACTGTTTTTT. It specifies CASSLAGTGGKLFF.